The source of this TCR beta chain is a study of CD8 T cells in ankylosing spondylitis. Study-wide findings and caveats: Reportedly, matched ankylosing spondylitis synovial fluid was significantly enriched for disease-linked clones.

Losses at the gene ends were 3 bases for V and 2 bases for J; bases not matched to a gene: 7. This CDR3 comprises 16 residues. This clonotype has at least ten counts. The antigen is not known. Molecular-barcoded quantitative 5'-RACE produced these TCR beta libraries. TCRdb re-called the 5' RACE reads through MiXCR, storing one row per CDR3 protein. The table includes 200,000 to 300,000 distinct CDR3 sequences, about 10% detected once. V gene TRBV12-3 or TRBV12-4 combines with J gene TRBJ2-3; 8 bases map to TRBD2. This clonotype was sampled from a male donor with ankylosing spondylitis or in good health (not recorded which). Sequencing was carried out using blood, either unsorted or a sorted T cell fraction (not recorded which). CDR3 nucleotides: TGTGCCAGCAGTTTGCGGTTAGCGGGGTCCACAGATACGCAGTATTTT. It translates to CASSLRLAGSTDTQYF.